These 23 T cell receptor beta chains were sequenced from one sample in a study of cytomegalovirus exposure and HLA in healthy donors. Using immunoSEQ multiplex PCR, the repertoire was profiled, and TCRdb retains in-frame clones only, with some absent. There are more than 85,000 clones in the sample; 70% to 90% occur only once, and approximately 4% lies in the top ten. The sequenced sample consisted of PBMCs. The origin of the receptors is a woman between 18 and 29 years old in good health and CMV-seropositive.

Here the CDR3 DNA reads TGTGCCAGCAGGTCGACAGGGAGGACGGTGACGAGTTACGAGCAGTACTTC. This gives the protein CASRSTGRTVTSYEQYF. The chain links TRBV11-2 to TRBJ2-7; D might be TRBD1 (7 bases). Trimming took off 6 bases at V and 4 bases at J, with 25 bases between the two ends. Looked up from germline, CDR1 is SGHAT and CDR2 is FQNNGV. CDR3 length: 17 amino acids.

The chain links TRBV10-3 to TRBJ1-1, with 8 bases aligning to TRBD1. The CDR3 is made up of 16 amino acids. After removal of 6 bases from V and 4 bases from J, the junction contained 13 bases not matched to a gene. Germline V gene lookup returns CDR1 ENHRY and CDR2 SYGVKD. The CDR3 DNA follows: TGTGCCATCAGCGACGGGGCAGGGGGCTGGGTCACTGAAGCTTTCTTT. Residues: CAISDGAGGWVTEAFF.

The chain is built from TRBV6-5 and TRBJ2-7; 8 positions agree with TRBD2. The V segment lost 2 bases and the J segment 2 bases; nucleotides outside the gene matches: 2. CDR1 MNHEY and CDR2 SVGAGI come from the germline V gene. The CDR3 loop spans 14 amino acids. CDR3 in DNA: TGTGCCAGCAGTTACGGCGGGAGGCCCTACGAGCAGTACTTC. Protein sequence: CASSYGGRPYEQYF.

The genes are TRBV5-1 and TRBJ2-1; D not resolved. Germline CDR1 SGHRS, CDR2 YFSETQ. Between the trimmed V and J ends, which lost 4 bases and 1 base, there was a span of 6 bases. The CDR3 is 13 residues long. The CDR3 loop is CASSGASYNEQFF. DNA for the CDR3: TGCGCCAGCAGCGGAGCGTCCTACAATGAGCAGTTCTTC. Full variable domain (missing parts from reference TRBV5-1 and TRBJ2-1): KAGVTQTPRYLIKTRGQQVTLSCSPISGHRSVSWYQQTPGQGLQFLFEYFSETQRNKGNFPGRFSGRQFSNSRSEMNVSTLELGDSALYLCASSGASYNEQFFGPGTRLTVL.

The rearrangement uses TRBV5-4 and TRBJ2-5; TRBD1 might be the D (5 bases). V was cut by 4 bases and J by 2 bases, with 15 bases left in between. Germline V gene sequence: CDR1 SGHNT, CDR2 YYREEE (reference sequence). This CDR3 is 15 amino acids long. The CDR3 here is CASSPVGVGQETQYF. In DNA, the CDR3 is TGTGCCAGCAGCCCGGTAGGGGTAGGGCAAGAGACCCAGTACTTC.

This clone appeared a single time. CDR3 loop: CASSYGNEQFF. For the CDR3, the DNA is TGTGCCAGCAGTTACGGGAATGAGCAGTTCTTC. This chain connects TRBV2 to TRBJ2-1, with no clear D. This CDR3 region has 11 residues. Germline CDR1 reads SNHLY; CDR2 reads FYNNEI. V lost 5 bases and J lost 7, with 6 bases in between.

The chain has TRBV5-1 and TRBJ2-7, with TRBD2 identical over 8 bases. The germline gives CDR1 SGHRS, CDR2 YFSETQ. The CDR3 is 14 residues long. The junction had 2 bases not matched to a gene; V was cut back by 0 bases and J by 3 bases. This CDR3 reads CASSLAGGVYEQYF. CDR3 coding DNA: TGCGCCAGCAGCTTGGCGGGAGGGGTCTACGAGCAGTACTTC. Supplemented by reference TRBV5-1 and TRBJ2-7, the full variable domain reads KAGVTQTPRYLIKTRGQQVTLSCSPISGHRSVSWYQQTPGQGLQFLFEYFSETQRNKGNFPGRFSGRQFSNSRSEMNVSTLELGDSALYLCASSLAGGVYEQYFGPGTRLTVT.

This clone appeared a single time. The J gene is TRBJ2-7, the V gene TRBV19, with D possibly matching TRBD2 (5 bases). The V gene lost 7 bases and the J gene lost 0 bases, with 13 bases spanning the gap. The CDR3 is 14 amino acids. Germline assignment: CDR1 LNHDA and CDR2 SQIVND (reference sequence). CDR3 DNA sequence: TGTGCCAGTACCACTAGTGAGGGCTCCTACGAGCAGTACTTC. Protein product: CASTTSEGSYEQYF.

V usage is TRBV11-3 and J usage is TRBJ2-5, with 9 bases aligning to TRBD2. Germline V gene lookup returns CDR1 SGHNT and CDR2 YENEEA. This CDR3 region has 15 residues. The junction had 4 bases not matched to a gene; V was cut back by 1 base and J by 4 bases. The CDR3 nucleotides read TGTGCCAGCAGCTTAGGGGTAGCGGGAGTAGAGACCCAGTACTTC. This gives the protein CASSLGVAGVETQYF.

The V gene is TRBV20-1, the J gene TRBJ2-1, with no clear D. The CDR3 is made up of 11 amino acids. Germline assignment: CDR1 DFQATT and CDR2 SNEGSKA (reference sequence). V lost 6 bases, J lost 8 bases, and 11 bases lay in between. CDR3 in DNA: TGCAGTGCGAGTACCGTCGATGAGCAGTTCTTC. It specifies CSASTVDEQFF.

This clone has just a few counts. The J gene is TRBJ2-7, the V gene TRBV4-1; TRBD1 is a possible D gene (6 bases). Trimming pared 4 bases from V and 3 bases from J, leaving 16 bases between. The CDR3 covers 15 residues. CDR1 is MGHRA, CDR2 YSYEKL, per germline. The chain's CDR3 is CASSPAGTRNYEQYF. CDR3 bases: TGCGCCAGCAGCCCCGCCGGGACACGAAACTACGAGCAGTACTTC.

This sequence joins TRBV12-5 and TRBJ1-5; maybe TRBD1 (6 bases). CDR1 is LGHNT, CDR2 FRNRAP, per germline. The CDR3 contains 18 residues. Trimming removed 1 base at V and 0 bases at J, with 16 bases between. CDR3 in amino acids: CASGLDLGGVYSNQPQHF. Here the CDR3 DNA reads TGTGCTAGTGGTTTGGACTTAGGGGGGGTTTATAGCAATCAGCCCCAGCATTTT.

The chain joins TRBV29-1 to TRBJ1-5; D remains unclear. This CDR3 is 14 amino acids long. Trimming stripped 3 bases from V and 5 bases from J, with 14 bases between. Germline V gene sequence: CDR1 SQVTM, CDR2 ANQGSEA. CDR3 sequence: CSVDGGSLDQPQHF. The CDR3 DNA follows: TGCAGCGTTGATGGAGGGTCCCTAGATCAGCCCCAGCATTTT.

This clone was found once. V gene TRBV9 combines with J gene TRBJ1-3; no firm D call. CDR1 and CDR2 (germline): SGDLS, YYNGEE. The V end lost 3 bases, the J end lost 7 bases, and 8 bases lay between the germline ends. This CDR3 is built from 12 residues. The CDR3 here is CASSASVNTIYF. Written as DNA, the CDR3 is TGTGCCAGCAGCGCCTCCGTGAACACCATATATTTT.

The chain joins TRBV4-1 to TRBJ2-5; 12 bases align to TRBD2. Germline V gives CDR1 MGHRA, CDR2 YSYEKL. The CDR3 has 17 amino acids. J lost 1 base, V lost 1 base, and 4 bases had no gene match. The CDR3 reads CASSQGASGGVQETQYF. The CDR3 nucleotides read TGCGCCAGCAGCCAAGGGGCTAGCGGGGGGGTCCAAGAGACCCAGTACTTC.

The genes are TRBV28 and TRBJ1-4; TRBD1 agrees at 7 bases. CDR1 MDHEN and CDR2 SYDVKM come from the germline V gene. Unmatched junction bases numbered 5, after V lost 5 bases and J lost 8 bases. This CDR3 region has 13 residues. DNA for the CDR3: TGTGCCAGCAGTCCCGGGACAGTCGAAAAACTGTTTTTT. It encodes CASSPGTVEKLFF.

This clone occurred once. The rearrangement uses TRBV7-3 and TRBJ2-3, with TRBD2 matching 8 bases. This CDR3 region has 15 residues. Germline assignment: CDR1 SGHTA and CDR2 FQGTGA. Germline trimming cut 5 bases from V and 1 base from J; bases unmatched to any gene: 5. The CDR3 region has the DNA TGTGCCAGCAGCCAAGCGGGGGAGCGCACAGATACGCAGTATTTT. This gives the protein CASSQAGERTDTQYF.

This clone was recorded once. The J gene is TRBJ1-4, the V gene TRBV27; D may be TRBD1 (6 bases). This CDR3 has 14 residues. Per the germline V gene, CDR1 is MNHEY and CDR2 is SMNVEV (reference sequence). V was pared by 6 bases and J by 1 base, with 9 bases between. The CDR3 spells CASRQQGTNEKLFF. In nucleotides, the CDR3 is TGTGCCAGCAGGCAACAGGGAACTAATGAAAAACTGTTTTTT.

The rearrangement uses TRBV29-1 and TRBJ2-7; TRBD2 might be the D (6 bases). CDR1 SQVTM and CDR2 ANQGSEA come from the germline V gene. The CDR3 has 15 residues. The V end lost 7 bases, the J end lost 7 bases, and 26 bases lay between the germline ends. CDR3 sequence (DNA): TGCAGCGCTGTAATATGGACTACCTCCCTTGGTGAGCAGTACTTC. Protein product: CSAVIWTTSLGEQYF.

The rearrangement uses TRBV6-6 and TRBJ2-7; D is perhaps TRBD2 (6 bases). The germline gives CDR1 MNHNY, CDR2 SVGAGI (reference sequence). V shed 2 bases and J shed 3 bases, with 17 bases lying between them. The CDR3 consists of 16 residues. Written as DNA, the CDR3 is TGTGCCAGCAGTTACGGTCCGGCTAGCGAAGGCTACGAGCAGTACTTC. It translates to CASSYGPASEGYEQYF.

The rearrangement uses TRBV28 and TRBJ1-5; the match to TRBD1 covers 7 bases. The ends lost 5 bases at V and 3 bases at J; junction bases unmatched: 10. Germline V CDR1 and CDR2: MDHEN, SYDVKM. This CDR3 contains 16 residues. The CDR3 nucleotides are TGTGCCAGCAGTCCACTTCGCCAGGGGGACAATCAGCCCCAGCATTTT. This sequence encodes CASSPLRQGDNQPQHF. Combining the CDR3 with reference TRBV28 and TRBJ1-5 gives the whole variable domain DVKVTQSSRYLVKRTGEKVFLECVQDMDHENMFWYRQDPGLGLRLIYFSYDVKMKEKGDIPEGYSVSREKKERFSLILESASTNQTSMYLCASSPLRQGDNQPQHFGDGTRLSIL.

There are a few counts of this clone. CDR3 residues: CAWRGGRGQEQYF. Here the CDR3 DNA reads TGTGCCTGGAGGGGCGGCAGGGGGCAAGAGCAGTACTTC. This rearrangement joins TRBV30 to TRBJ2-7, with 8 positions matching TRBD1. Trimming took 3 bases from V and 7 from J; bases not matched to a gene: 8. Germline lookup yields CDR1 GTSNPN and CDR2 SVGIG (reference sequence). The CDR3 sequence is 13 residues long.

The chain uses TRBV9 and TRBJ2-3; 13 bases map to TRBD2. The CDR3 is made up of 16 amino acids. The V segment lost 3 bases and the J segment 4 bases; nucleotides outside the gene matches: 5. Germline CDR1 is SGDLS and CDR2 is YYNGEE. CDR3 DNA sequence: TGTGCCAGCAGCGACCCAACTAGCGGGGGGGCAGATACGCAGTATTTT. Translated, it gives CASSDPTSGGADTQYF.